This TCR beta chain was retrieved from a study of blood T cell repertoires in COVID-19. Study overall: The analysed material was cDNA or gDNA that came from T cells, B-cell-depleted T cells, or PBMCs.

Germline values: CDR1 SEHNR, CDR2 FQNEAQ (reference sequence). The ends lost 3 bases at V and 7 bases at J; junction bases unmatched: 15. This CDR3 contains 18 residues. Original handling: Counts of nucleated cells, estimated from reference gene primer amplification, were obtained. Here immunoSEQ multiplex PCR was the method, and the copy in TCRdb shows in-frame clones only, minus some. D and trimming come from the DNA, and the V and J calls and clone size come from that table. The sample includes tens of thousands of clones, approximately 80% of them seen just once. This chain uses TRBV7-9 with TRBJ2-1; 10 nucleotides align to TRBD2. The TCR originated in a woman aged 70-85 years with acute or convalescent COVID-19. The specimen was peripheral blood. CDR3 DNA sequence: TGTGCCAGCAGCTTCCCTATAGCGGGGGGCTCGGTTTTTAATGAGCAGTTCTTC. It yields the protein CASSFPIAGGSVFNEQFF. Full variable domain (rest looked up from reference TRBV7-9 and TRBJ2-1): DTGVSQNPRHKITKRGQNVTFRCDPISEHNRLYWYRQTLGQGPEFLTYFQNEAQLEKSRLLSDRFSAERPKGSFSTLEIQRTEQGDSAMYLCASSFPIAGGSVFNEQFFGPGTRLTVL.